The clone carrying this T cell receptor (beta chain) has a handful of counts. This specimen comes from a study of early T cells in non-severe SARS-CoV-2 infection. TCRdb analysed the 5' RACE reads with MiXCR anew, one entry per CDR3 protein. Of 80,000 to 95,000 distinct CDR3 sequences listed, about 12% were seen once; the top ten hold about 6%. Sequenced: whole blood. The sequence came from an adult who was a healthcare worker with PCR-confirmed SARS-CoV-2 infection or an uninfected control (not recorded which).

CDR3 sequence: CSANLDAKQYF. The CDR3 DNA reads TGCAGTGCTAATCTAGACGCGAAGCAGTACTTC. The genes are TRBV20-1 and TRBJ2-7, with D hard to call. The length of the CDR3 is 11 residues. V lost 4 bases and J lost 8, with 12 bases in between. Germline V lookup: CDR1 DFQATT, CDR2 SNEGSKA (reference sequence).